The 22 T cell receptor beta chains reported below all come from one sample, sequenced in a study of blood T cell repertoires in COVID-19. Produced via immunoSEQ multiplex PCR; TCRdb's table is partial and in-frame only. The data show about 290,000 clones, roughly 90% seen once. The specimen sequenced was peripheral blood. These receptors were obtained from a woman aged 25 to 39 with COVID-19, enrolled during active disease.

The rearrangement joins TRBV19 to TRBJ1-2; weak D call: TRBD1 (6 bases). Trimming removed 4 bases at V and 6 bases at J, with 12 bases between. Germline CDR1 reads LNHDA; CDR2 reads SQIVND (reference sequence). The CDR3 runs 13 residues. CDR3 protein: CASSTRGADGYTF. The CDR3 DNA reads TGTGCCAGTAGTACCCGGGGGGCCGATGGCTACACCTTC.

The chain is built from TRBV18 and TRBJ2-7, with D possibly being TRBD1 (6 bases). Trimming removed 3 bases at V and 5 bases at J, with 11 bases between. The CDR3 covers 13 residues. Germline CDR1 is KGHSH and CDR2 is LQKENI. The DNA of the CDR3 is TGTGCCAGCTCACCGCAACGGACAGACGAGCAGTACTTC. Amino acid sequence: CASSPQRTDEQYF.

This chain's CDR3 is CASSVLADEAFF. The CDR3 coding sequence is TGCGCCAGCAGTGTATTGGCAGATGAAGCTTTCTTT. The rearrangement uses TRBV10-2 and TRBJ1-1; no clear D gene. Germline V lookup: CDR1 WSHSY, CDR2 SAAADI. V gave up 4 bases and J gave up 7 bases, with 10 bases separating them. The CDR3 covers 12 residues.

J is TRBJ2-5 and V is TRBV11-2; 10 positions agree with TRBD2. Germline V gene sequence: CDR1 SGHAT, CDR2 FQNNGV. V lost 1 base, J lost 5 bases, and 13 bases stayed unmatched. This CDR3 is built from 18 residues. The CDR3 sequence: CASSLGASGGGSGETQYF. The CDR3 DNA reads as TGTGCCAGCAGCTTAGGAGCTAGCGGGGGAGGGTCCGGGGAGACCCAGTACTTC. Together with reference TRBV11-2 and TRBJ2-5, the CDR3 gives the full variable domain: EAGVAQSPRYKIIEKRQSVAFWCNPISGHATLYWYQQILGQGPKLLIQFQNNGVVDDSQLPKDRFSAERLKGVDSTLKIQPAKLEDSAVYLCASSLGASGGGSGETQYFGPGTRLLVL.

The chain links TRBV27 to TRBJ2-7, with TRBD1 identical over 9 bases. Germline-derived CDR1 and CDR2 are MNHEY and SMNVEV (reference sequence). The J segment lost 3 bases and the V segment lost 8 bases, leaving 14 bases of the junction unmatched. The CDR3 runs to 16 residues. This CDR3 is CASRLGTGSGDYEQYF. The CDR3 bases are TGTGCCAGCCGGCTCGGGACAGGGTCAGGGGACTACGAGCAGTACTTC.

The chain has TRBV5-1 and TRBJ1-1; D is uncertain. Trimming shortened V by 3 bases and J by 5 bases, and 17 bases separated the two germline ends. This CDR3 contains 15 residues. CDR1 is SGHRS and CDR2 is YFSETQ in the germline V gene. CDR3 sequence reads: CASSSGRTRETEAFF. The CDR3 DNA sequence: TGCGCCAGCAGCTCGGGAAGAACCCGGGAGACTGAAGCTTTCTTT.

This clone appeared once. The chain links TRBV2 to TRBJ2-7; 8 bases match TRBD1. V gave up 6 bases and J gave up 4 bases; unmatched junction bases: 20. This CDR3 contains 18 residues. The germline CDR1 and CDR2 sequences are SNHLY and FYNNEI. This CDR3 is CASSQGPRTGRTQYEQYF. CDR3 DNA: TGTGCCAGCAGCCAAGGGCCCCGGACAGGGAGGACACAGTACGAGCAGTACTTC.

This chain's CDR3 is CASRPEGVDTEAFF. The CDR3 nucleotides are TGTGCCAGCAGACCTGAAGGGGTGGACACTGAAGCTTTCTTT. The chain joins TRBV6-4 to TRBJ1-1; weak D call: TRBD1 (5 bases). The CDR3 extends over 14 amino acids. Germline V lookup: CDR1 MRHNA, CDR2 SNTAGT. Between the trimmed V and J ends, which lost 6 bases and 3 bases, there was a span of 14 bases.

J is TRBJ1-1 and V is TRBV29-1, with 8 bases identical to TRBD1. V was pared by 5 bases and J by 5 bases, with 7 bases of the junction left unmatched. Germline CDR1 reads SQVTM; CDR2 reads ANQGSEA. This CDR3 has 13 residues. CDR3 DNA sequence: TGCAGCGTTCAGGGGGCGAGGATAACTGAAGCTTTCTTT. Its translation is CSVQGARITEAFF.

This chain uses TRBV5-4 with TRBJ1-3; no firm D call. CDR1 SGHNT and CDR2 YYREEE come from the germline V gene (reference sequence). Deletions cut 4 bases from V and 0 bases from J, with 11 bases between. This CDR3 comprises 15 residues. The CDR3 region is CASSRGYDSGNTIYF. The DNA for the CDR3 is TGTGCCAGCAGCCGAGGGTATGACTCTGGAAACACCATATATTTT.

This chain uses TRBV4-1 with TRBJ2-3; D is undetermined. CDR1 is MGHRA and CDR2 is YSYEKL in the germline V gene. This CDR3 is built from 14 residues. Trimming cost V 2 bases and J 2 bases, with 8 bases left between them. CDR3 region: CASSQNIATDTQYF. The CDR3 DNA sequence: TGCGCCAGCAGCCAAAACATCGCCACAGATACGCAGTATTTT.

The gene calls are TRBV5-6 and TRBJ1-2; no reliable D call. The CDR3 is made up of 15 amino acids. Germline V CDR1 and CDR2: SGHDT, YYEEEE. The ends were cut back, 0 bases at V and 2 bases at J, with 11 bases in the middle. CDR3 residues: CASSLARVVNYGYTF. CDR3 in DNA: TGTGCCAGCAGCTTGGCCCGAGTAGTAAACTATGGCTACACCTTC.

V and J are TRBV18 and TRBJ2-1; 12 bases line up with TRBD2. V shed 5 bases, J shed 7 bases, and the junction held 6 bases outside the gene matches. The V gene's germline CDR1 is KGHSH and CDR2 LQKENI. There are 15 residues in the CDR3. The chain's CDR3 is CASSTTSGGGNEQFF. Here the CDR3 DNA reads TGTGCCAGCTCAACGACTAGCGGGGGAGGGAATGAGCAGTTCTTC.

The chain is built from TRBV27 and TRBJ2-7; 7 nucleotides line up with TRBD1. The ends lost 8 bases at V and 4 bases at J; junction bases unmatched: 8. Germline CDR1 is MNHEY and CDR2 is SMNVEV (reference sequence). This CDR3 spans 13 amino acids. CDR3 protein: CASGQQGIYEQYF. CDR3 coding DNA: TGTGCCAGCGGCCAACAGGGGATTTACGAGCAGTACTTC.

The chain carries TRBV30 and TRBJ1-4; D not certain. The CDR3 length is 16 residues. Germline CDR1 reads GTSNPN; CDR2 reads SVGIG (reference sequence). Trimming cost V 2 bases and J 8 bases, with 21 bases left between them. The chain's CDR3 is CAWSHTWTLMGEKLFF. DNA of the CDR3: TGTGCCTGGAGTCACACCTGGACTCTCATGGGGGAAAAACTGTTTTTT. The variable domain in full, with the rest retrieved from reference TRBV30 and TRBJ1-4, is SQTIHQWPATLVQPVGSPLSLECTVEGTSNPNLYWYRQAAGRGLQLLFYSVGIGQISSEVPQNLSASRPQDRQFILSSKKLLLSDSGFYLCAWSHTWTLMGEKLFFGSGTQLSVL.

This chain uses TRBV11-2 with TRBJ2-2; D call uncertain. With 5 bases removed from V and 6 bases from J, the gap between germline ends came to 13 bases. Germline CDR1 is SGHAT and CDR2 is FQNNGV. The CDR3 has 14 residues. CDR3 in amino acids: CASSPLGGAGELFF. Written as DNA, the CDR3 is TGTGCCAGCAGCCCCCTCGGTGGAGCCGGGGAGCTGTTTTTT.

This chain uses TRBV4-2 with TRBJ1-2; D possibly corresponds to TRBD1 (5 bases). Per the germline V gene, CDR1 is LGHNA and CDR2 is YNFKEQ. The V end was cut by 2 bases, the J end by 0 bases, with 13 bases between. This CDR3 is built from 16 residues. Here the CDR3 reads CASSQPAGGANYGYTF. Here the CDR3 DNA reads TGTGCCAGCAGCCAACCTGCGGGGGGAGCTAACTATGGCTACACCTTC.

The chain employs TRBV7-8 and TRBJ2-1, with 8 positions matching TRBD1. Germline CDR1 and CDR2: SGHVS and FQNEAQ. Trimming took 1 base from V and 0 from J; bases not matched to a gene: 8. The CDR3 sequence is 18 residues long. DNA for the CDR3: TGTGCCAGCAGCTTAGTCGGCAGGGGGCGAAGCTCCTACAATGAGCAGTTCTTC. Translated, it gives CASSLVGRGRSSYNEQFF. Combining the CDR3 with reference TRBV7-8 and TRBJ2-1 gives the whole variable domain GAGVSQSPRYKVAKRGQDVALRCDPISGHVSLFWYQQALGQGPEFLTYFQNEAQLDKSGLPSDRFFAERPEGSVSTLKIQRTQQEDSAVYLCASSLVGRGRSSYNEQFFGPGTRLTVL.

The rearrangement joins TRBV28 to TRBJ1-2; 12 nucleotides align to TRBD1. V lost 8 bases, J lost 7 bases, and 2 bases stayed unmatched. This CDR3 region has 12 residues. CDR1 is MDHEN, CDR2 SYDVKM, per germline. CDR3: CASGTGGRGYTF. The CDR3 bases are TGTGCCAGCGGGACAGGGGGCCGTGGCTACACCTTC.

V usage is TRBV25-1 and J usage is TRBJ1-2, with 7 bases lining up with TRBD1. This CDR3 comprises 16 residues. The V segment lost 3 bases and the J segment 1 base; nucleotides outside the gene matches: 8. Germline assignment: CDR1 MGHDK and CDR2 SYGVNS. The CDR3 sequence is CASSELTGTDNYGYTF. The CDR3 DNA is TGTGCCAGCAGTGAGCTCACCGGGACAGATAACTATGGCTACACCTTC.

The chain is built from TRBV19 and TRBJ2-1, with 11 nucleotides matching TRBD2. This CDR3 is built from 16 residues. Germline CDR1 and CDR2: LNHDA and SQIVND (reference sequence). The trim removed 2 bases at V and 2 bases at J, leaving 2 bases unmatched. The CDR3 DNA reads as TGTGCCAGTAGTATATCTAGCGGGGGGCCCTACAATGAGCAGTTCTTC. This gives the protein CASSISSGGPYNEQFF.

The CDR3: CATSRTGREKLFF. CDR3 DNA sequence: TGTGCCACCAGTCGTACAGGGCGTGAAAAACTGTTTTTT. The V and J genes are TRBV24-1 and TRBJ1-4, with D possibly matching TRBD1 (6 bases). The V end was cut by 6 bases, the J end by 7 bases, with 11 bases between. CDR1 is KGHDR, CDR2 SFDVKD, per germline. The CDR3 totals 13 residues.